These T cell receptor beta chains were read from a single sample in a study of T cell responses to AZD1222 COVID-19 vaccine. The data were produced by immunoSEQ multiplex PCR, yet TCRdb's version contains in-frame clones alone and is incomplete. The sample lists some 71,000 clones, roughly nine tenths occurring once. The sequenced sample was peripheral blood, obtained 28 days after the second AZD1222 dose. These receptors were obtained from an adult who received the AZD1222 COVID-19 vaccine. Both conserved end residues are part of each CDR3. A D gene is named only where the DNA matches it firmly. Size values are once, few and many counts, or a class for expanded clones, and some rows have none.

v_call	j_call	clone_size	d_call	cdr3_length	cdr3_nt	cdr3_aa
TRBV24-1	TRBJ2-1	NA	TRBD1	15	TGTGCCACCAGTGACGAGGGGGCGAGGGCCAATGAGCAGTTCTTC	CATSDEGARANEQFF
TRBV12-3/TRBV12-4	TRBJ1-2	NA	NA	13	TGTGCCAGCAGTTATGGCAGGGGTGATGGCTACACCTTC	CASSYGRGDGYTF
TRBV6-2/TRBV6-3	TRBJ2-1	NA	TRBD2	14	TGTGCCAGCAGTTACCCTAGCGGGTTCAATGAGCAGTTCTTC	CASSYPSGFNEQFF
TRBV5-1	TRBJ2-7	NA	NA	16	TGCGCCAGCACCCTCGGGGCCCGGAGTACAGGAGACGAGCAGTACTTC	CASTLGARSTGDEQYF
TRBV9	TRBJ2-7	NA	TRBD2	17	TGTGCCAGCAGCCCTCCAGAAGCTAGCGGGAGAGGCTACGAGCAGTACTTC	CASSPPEASGRGYEQYF
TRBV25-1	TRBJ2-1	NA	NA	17	TGTGCCAGCAGTGATATGGGGACCGAGCGCTTCCACAATGAGCAGTTCTTC	CASSDMGTERFHNEQFF
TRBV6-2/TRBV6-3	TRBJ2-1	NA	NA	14	TGTGCCAGCAGTTCCCGGCCGTACTACAATGAGCAGTTCTTC	CASSSRPYYNEQFF
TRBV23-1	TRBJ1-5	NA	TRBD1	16	TGCGCCAGCAGTCAAAAGGACAGGGTTGACAATCAGCCCCAGCATTTT	CASSQKDRVDNQPQHF
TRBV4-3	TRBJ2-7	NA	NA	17	TGCGCCAGCAGCCAAGCCATCGGCGGGACCCCAGCCTACGAGCAGTACTTC	CASSQAIGGTPAYEQYF
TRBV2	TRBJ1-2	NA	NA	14	TGTGCCAGCAGTGAGGCGGGACAAGTCTATGGCTACACCTTC	CASSEAGQVYGYTF
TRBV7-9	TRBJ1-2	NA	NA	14	TGTGCCAGCAGCTTAGCTGCAGGGAGCTATGGCTACACCTTC	CASSLAAGSYGYTF
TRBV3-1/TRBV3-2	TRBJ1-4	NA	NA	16	TGTGCCAGCAGGGATAACGAGTTACAGGGTGGTGAAAAACTGTTTTTT	CASRDNELQGGEKLFF
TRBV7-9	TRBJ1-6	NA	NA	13	TGTGCCAGCAGCTTGGTCACGAATTCACCCCTCCACTTT	CASSLVTNSPLHF
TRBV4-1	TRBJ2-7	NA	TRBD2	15	TGCGCCAGCAGCCAAGATGAGCGGGGTAACTACGAGCAGTACTTC	CASSQDERGNYEQYF
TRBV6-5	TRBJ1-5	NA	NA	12	TGTGCCAGCAGCCTACCTAATCAGCCCCAGCATTTT	CASSLPNQPQHF
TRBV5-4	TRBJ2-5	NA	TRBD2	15	TGTGCCAGCAGCCAAGGACTAGCGGGAGGGGAGACCCAGTACTTC	CASSQGLAGGETQYF
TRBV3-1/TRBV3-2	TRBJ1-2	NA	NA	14	TGTGCCAGCAGCCAAGGAACACTAAACTATGGCTACACCTTC	CASSQGTLNYGYTF
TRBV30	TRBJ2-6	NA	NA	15	TGTGCCTGGAGTCTCGGGGACTCTGGGGCCAACGTCCTGACTTTC	CAWSLGDSGANVLTF
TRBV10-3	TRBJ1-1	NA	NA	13	TGTGCCATCAGTGTTACTGCGCAGGGGGAAGCTTTCTTT	CAISVTAQGEAFF
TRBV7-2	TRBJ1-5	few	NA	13	TGTGCCAGCAGCTTAAAGGGGGATCAGCCCCAGCATTTT	CASSLKGDQPQHF
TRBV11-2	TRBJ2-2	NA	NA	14	TGTGCCAGCAGCTGGGGCAGTAACACCGGGGAGCTGTTTTTT	CASSWGSNTGELFF
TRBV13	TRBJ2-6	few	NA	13	TGTGCCAGCCGGGCTGTAGGGGCCAACGTCCTGACTTTC	CASRAVGANVLTF
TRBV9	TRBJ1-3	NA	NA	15	TGTGCCAGCAGCGTTAGGGATGCCTCCGGAAACACCATATATTTT	CASSVRDASGNTIYF
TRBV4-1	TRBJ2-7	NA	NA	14	TGCGCCAGCAGCCAAACACAGAGGACTTACGAGCAGTACTTC	CASSQTQRTYEQYF
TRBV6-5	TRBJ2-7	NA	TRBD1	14	TGTGCCAGCAGCTCAGGGACAGTTTGGTCCGAGCAGTACTTC	CASSSGTVWSEQYF
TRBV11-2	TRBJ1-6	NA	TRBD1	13	TGTGCCAGCATGAGACAGGGGAATTCACCCCTCCACTTT	CASMRQGNSPLHF
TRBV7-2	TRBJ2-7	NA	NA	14	TGTGCCAGCAGCCTAGACGGTCCTACCTACGAGCAGTACTTC	CASSLDGPTYEQYF
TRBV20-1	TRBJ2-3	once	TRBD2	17	TGCAGTGCTAGTTCCCTAGCGGGAGGCCTGAGCACAGATACGCAGTATTTT	CSASSLAGGLSTDTQYF
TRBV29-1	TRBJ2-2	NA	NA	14	TGCAGCGTTGGAGGACTCTCGAACACCGGGGAGCTGTTTTTT	CSVGGLSNTGELFF
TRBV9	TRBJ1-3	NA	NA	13	TGTGCCAGCACCAGGGGCTCTGGAAACACCATATATTTT	CASTRGSGNTIYF
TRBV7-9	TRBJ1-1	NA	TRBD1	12	TGTGCCAGCGGGACAGGGACACCGGAAGCTTTCTTT	CASGTGTPEAFF
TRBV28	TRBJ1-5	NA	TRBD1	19	TGTGCCAGCAGTTTAGACAGGGGGGACTTATTTTATAGCAATCAGCCCCAGCATTTT	CASSLDRGDLFYSNQPQHF
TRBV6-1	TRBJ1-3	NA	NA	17	TGTGCCAGCAGTGAAAGGGGGATTGGGGGTTCGAGGCACACCATATATTTT	CASSERGIGGSRHTIYF
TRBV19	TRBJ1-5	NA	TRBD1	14	TGTGCCAGTCGGTTAGCAGGGGGCCATCAGCCCCAGCATTTT	CASRLAGGHQPQHF
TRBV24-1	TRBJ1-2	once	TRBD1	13	TGTGCCACCTCCCAAGGACAGGGCCATGGCTACACCTTC	CATSQGQGHGYTF
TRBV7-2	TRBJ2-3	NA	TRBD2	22	TGTGCCAGCAGCTCAGCCCTGCAACCGGGACTAGCGGGAGTGGAGGGAACAGATACGCAGTATTTT	CASSSALQPGLAGVEGTDTQYF
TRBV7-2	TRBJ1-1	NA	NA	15	TGTGCCAGCAGCTTAGTTTTCGGGGCCAACACTGAAGCTTTCTTT	CASSLVFGANTEAFF
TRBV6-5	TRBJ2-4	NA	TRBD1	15	TGTGCCAGCTTTCAACGGGACAGCATAAAAAACATTCAGTACTTC	CASFQRDSIKNIQYF
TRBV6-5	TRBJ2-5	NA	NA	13	TGTGCCAGCAGGGACTTAGCAGGAGAGACCCAGTACTTC	CASRDLAGETQYF
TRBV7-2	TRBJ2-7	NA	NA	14	TGTGCCAGCAGCTTCGAGCGTTCTGGAGGCGAGCAGTACTTC	CASSFERSGGEQYF
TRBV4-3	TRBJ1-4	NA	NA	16	TGCGCCAGCAGCCAAGGGCAGGGTGAGGGGAATGAAAAACTGTTTTTT	CASSQGQGEGNEKLFF
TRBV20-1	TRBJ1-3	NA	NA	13	TGCAGTGCTAGTCAGGGAGCCGGAAACACCATATATTTT	CSASQGAGNTIYF
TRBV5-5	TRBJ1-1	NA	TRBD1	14	TGTGCCAGCAGCTTCGGGACAGGGCCCCCTGAAGCTTTCTTT	CASSFGTGPPEAFF
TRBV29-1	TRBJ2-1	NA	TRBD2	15	TGCAGCGTTCGAGTGTGGACTAGCGGGAATGATGAGCAGTTCTTC	CSVRVWTSGNDEQFF
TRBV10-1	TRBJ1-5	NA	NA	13	TGCGCCAGAAATGGGGGGTGGTATCAGCCCCAGCATTTT	CARNGGWYQPQHF
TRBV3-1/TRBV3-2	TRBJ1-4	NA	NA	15	TGTGCCAGCAGCCAGACCGGGTCCCCAAACGAAAAACTGTTTTTT	CASSQTGSPNEKLFF
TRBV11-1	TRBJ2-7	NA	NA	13	TGTGCCAGCAGCTTAGGAGGTTCCTACGAGCAGTACTTC	CASSLGGSYEQYF
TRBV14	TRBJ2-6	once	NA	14	TGTGCCAGCAGCGGCATGTCTGGGGCCAACGTCCTGACTTTC	CASSGMSGANVLTF